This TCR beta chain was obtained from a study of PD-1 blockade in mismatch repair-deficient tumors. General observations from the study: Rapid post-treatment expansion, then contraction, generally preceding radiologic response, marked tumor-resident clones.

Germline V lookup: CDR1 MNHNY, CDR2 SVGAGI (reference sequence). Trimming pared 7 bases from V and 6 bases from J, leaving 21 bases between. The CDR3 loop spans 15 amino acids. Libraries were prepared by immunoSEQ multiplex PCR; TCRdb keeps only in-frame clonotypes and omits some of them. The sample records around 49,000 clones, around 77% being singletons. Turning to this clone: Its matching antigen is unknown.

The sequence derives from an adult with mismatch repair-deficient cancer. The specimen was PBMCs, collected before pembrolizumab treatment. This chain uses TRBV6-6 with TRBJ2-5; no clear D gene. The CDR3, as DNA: TGTGCCAGCACCCCCTCCGGGCCGATTTCGAAGACCCAGTACTTC. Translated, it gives CASTPSGPISKTQYF.